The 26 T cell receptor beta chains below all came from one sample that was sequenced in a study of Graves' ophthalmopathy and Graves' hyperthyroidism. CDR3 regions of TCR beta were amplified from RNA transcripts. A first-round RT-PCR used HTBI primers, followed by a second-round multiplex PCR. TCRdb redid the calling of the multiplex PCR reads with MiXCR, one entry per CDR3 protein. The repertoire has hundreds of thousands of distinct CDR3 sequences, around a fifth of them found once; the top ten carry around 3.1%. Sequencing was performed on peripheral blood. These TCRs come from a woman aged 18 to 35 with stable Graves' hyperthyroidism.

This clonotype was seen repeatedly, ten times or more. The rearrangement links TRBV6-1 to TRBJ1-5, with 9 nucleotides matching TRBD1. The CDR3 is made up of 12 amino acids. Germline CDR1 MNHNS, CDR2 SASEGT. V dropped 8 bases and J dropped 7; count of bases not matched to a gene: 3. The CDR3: CASRTGEQPQHF. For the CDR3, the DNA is TGTGCCAGCCGGACAGGGGAACAGCCCCAGCATTTT.

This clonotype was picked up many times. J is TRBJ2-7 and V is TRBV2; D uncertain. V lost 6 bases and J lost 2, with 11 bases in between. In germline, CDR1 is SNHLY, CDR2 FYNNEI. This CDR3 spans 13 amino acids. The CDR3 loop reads CASSKGYTYEQYF. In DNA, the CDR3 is TGTGCCAGCAGCAAAGGCTACACCTACGAGCAGTACTTC.

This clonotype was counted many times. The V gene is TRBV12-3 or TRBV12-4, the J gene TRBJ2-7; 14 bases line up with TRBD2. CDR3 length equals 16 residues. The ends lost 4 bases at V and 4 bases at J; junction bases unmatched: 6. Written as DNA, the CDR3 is TGTGCCAGCAGTTCCCAGACTAGCGGGGGGGGATACGAGCAGTACTTC. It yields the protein CASSSQTSGGGYEQYF.

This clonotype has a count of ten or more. The CDR3 loop reads CASRDRGLRGYTF. CDR3 DNA: TGTGCCAGCCGGGACAGGGGGCTTCGTGGCTACACCTTC. The rearrangement joins TRBV2 to TRBJ1-2, with 12 bases lining up with TRBD1. With V trimmed by 8 bases and J by 7 bases, 5 bases remained unmatched. From germline, CDR1 is SNHLY and CDR2 FYNNEI. The CDR3 runs to 13 residues.

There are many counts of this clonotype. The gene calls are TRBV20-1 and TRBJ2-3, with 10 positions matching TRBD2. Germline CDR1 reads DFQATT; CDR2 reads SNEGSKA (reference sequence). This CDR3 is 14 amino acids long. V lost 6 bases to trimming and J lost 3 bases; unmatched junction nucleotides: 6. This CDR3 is CSAYRTSGTDTQYF. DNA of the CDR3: TGCAGTGCCTACCGGACTAGCGGAACAGATACGCAGTATTTT.

The CDR3 DNA sequence: TGTGCCAGCAGCCACGGACTACCCCAAGAGACCCAGTACTTC. It encodes CASSHGLPQETQYF. This chain connects TRBV2 to TRBJ2-5; D possibly corresponds to TRBD2 (6 bases). Germline CDR1 SNHLY, CDR2 FYNNEI. Between the trimmed V and J ends, which lost 6 bases and 1 base, there was a span of 12 bases. This CDR3 has 14 residues.

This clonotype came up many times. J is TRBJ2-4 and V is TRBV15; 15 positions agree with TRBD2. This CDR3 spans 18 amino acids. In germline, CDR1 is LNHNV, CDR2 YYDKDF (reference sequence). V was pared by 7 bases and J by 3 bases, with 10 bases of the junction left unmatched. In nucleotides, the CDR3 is TGTGCCACCATCTTAGGACTAGCGGGAGGGCCAGGCAAAAACATTCAGTACTTC. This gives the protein CATILGLAGGPGKNIQYF.

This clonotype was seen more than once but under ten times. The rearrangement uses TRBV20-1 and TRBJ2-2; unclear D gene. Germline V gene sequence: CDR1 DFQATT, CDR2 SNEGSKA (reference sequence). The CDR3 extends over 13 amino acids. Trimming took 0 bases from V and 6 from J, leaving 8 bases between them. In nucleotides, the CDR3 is TGCAGTGCTAGAGAACCGGACCCCGGGGAGCTGTTTTTT. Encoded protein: CSAREPDPGELFF.

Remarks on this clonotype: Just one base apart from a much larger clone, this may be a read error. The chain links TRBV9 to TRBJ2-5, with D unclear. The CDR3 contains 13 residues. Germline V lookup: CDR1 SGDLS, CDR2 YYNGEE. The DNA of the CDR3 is TGTGCCAGCAGCGTAGACCCGGCAGAGACCAAGTACTTC. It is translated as CASSVDPAETKYF.

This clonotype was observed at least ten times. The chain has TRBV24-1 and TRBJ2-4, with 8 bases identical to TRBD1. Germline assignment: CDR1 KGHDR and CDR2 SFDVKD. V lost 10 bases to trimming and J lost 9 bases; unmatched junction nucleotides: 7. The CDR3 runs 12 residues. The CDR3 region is CATGQGGGIQYF. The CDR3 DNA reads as TGTGCCACAGGACAGGGTGGAGGCATTCAGTACTTC.

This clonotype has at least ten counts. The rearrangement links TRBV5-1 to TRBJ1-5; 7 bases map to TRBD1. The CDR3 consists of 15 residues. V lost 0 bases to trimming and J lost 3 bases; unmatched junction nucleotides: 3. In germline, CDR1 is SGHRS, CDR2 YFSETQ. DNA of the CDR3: TGCGCCAGCAGCTTGGGACAGGGCTTCAATCAGCCCCAGCATTTT. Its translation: CASSLGQGFNQPQHF.

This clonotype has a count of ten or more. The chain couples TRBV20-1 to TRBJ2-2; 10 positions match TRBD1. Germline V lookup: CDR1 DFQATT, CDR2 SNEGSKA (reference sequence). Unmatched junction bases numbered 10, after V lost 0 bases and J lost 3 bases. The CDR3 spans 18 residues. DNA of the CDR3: TGCAGTGCTAGAGATCTCCGGACAGGGGGTAGGGACACCGGGGAGCTGTTTTTT. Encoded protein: CSARDLRTGGRDTGELFF.

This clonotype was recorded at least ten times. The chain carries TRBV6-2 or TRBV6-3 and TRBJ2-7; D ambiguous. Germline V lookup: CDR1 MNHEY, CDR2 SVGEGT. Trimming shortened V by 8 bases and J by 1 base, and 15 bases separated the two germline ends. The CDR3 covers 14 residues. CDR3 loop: CASAPHGASYEQYF. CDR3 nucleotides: TGTGCCAGCGCACCCCACGGCGCTTCCTACGAGCAGTACTTC.

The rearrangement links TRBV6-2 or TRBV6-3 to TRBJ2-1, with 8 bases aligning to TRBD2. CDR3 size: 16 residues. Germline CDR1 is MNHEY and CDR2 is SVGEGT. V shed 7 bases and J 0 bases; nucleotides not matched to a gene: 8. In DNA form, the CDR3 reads TGTGCCAGCATCAGGGCGAGCGGGAGCTCCTACAATGAGCAGTTCTTC. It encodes CASIRASGSSYNEQFF.

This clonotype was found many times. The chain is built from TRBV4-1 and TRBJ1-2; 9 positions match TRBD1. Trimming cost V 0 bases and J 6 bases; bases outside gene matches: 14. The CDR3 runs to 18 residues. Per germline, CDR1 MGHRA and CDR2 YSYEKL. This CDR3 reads CASSQDRGTGRAGDGYTF. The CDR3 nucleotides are TGCGCCAGCAGCCAAGATCGAGGGACAGGGAGGGCTGGCGATGGCTACACCTTC.

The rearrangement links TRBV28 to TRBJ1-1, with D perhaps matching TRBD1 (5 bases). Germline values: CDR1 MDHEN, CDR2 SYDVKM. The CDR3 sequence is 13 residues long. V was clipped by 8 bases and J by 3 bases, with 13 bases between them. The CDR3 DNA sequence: TGTGCCAGCTCAATCAGGGAGTACACTGAAGCTTTCTTT. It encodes CASSIREYTEAFF.

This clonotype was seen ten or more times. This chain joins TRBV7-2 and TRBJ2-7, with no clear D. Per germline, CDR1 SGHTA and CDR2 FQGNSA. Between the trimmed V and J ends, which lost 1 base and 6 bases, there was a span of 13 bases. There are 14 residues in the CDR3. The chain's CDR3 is CASSLVARAGEQYF. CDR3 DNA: TGTGCCAGCAGCTTAGTAGCCCGCGCCGGCGAGCAGTACTTC.

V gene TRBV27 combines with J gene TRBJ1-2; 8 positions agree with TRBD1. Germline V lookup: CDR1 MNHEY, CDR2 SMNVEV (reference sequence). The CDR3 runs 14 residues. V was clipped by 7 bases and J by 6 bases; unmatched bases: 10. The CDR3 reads CASTSTGEENGYTF. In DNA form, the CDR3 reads TGTGCCAGCACCTCGACAGGGGAGGAGAATGGCTACACCTTC.

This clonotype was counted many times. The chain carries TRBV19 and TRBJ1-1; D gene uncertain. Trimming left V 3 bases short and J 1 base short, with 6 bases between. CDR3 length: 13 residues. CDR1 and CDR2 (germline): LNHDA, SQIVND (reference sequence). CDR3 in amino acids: CASSIFRNTEAFF. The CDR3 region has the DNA TGTGCCAGTAGTATTTTCAGGAACACTGAAGCTTTCTTT.

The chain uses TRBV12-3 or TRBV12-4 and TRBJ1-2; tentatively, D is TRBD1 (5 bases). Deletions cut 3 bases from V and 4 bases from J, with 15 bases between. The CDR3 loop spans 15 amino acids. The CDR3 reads CASSFGGRLGYGYTF. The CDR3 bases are TGTGCCAGCAGTTTTGGGGGACGATTGGGCTATGGCTACACCTTC.

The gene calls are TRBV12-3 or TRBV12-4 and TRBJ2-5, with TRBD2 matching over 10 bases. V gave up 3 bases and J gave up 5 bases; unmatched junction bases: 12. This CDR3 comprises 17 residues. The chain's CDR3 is CASSFPFSGGARETQYF. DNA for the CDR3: TGTGCCAGCAGTTTCCCCTTCAGCGGGGGGGCCCGCGAGACCCAGTACTTC.

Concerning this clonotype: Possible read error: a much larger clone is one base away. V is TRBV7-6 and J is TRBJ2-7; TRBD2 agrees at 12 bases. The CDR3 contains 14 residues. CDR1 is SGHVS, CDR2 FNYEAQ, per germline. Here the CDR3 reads CVSTTSGSSDEQYF. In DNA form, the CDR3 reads TGTGTCAGCACGACTAGCGGGAGTTCCGACGAGCAGTACTTC.

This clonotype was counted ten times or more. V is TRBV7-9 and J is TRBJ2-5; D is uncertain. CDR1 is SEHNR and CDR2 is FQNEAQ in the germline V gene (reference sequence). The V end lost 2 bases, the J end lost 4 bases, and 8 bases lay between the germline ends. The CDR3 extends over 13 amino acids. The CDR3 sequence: CASSLFGTETQYF. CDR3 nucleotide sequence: TGTGCCAGCAGCTTATTCGGCACAGAGACCCAGTACTTC.

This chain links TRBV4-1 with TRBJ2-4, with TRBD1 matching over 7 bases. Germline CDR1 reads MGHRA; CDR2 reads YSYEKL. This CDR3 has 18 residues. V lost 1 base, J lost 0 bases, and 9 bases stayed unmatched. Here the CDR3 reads CASSQGWYRGVAKNIQYF. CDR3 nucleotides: TGCGCCAGCAGCCAAGGGTGGTACAGGGGAGTAGCCAAAAACATTCAGTACTTC.

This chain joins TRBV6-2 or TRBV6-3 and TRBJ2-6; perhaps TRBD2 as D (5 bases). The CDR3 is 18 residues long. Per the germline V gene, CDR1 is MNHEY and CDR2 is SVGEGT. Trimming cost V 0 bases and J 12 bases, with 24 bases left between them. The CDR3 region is CASSYSMRRGTGVIVLTF. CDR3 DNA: TGTGCCAGCAGTTACTCGATGCGACGGGGAACCGGGGTCATCGTCCTGACTTTC.

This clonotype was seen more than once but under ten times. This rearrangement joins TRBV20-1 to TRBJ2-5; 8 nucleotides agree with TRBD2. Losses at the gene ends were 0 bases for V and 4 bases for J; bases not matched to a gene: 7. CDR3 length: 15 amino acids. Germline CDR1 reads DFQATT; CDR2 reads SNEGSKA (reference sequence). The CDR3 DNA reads TGCAGTGCTAGAGATCCGTTGCGGGGGGCAGAGACCCAGTACTTC. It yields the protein CSARDPLRGAETQYF.